This T cell receptor (beta chain) was recorded in a study of CD8+ T cells in alopecia areata. On the study more broadly: For the treated group, dosing was oral tofacitinib at 5 to 10 mg twice daily. General observations from the study: There were also resident alphabeta T cells of normal skin sequenced in scalp samples.

A few counts support this clone. Antigen: not known. Treatment in this sample: oral pan-JAK inhibitor, 5-10 mg twice daily. Peripheral blood, together with lesional scalp punch biopsies, was collected from alopecia areata patients. RNA was extracted and reverse transcribed into cDNA as the sequencing template. Clones were sequenced by immunoSEQ multiplex PCR, and TCRdb holds only the in-frame ones, with some missing. Here the sample spans about 200,000 clones, around three fifths being singletons. The CDR3 is 15 residues long. V was pared by 4 bases and J by 6 bases, with 8 bases of the junction left unmatched. The germline CDR1 and CDR2 sequences are SEHNR and FQNEAQ (reference sequence).

The sample was CD4+ T cells sorted from blood, taken around week 47, from a patient treated with tofacitinib. This receptor was taken from a human donor with alopecia areata. This chain connects TRBV7-9 to TRBJ2-3, with 9 bases that match TRBD1. The CDR3 DNA sequence: TGTGCCAGCAGCTCGGCCGGGACAGGGATGGATACGCAGTATTTT. This sequence encodes CASSSAGTGMDTQYF. Full variable domain (rest looked up from reference TRBV7-9 and TRBJ2-3): DTGVSQNPRHKITKRGQNVTFRCDPISEHNRLYWYRQTLGQGPEFLTYFQNEAQLEKSRLLSDRFSAERPKGSFSTLEIQRTEQGDSAMYLCASSSAGTGMDTQYFGPGTRLTVL.